This T cell receptor (beta chain) is from a study of post-analysis software for immune sequencing data. Study-wide context: The cohort encompassed relapsing-remitting, secondary progressive and progressive-relapsing multiple sclerosis disease courses.

This clonotype was recorded many times. The antigen is unknown. J was trimmed by 7 bases and V by 0 bases; bases with no gene match: 6. This CDR3 is 16 amino acids long. Germline CDR1 and CDR2: SGHRS and YFSETQ. Findings and limits, study-wide: Relative to controls, patients had several TRBV segments at higher frequency, with TRBV5-6, TRBV5-1 and TRBV20-1 among these. Multiple sclerosis patients had significantly lower normalized Chao1 diversity than controls. Samples sharing a preparation batch grouped tightly together when assessed by F measure.

The library was made from cDNA and included unique molecular identifiers. TCRdb reanalysed the PCR reads using MiXCR and keeps one entry per CDR3 protein. The sample contains about 200,000 distinct CDR3 sequences, over 25% of which appear only once. Sequencing was performed on blood. This rearrangement joins TRBV5-1 to TRBJ2-7; 14 bases fit TRBD2. This TCR was sampled from a girl aged 2 to 17 with multiple sclerosis. The CDR3 sequence is CASSLVPGLAGDEQYF. Here the CDR3 DNA reads TGCGCCAGCAGCTTGGTTCCGGGACTAGCGGGAGATGAGCAGTACTTC.